This TCR beta chain is drawn from a study of molecular identifiers for immune sequencing clone quantification. The sorting of naive CD8 T cells used the CD8+CD4-CCR7+CD45RA+ phenotype. Overall study results and limits: It was shown that clones above 20 RNA copies held over 99% of effector molecules, but under 1% in naive cells.

This clonotype was seen ten or more times. The target antigen is unknown. Previously described methods and listed TCR primers produced bulk TCR libraries. From the PCR reads, TCRdb called clonotypes with MiXCR, one entry per CDR3 protein. The repertoire has hundreds of thousands of distinct CDR3 sequences, 25% of them found once; the top ten carry about 0.78%. V was cut by 0 bases and J by 4 bases, with 22 bases left in between. Per the germline V gene, CDR1 is DFQATT and CDR2 is SNEGSKA (reference sequence). This CDR3 has 17 residues. The origin of this receptor is a human donor in good health. Some libraries in this study had Jurkat cell RNA spiked in. The sequenced material came from naive CD8+ T cells from blood, with Jurkat cell RNA spiked in. Subset defined: FACS-sorted CD8+CD4-CCR7+CD45RA+ naive T cells. The rearrangement links TRBV20-1 to TRBJ2-7, with D perhaps matching TRBD1 or TRBD2 (5 bases each). CDR3 DNA: TGCAGTGCTAGAGATCCGGGGCAGCCTCGGCCTATATACGAGCAGTACTTC. This gives the protein CSARDPGQPRPIYEQYF.